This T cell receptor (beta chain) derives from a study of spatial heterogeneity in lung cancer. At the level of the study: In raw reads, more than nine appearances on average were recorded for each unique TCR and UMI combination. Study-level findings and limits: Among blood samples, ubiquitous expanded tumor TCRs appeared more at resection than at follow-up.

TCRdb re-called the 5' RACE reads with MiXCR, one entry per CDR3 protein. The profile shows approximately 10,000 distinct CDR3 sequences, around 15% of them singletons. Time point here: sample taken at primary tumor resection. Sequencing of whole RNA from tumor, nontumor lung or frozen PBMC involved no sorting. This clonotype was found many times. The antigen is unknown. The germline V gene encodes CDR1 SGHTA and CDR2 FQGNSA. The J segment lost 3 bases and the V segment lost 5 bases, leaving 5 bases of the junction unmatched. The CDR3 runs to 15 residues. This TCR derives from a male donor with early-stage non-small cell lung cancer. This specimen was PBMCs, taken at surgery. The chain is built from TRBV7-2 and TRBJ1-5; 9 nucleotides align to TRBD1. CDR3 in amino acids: CASSLLQGANQPQHF. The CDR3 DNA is TGTGCCAGCAGCCTTTTACAGGGGGCCAATCAGCCCCAGCATTTT.